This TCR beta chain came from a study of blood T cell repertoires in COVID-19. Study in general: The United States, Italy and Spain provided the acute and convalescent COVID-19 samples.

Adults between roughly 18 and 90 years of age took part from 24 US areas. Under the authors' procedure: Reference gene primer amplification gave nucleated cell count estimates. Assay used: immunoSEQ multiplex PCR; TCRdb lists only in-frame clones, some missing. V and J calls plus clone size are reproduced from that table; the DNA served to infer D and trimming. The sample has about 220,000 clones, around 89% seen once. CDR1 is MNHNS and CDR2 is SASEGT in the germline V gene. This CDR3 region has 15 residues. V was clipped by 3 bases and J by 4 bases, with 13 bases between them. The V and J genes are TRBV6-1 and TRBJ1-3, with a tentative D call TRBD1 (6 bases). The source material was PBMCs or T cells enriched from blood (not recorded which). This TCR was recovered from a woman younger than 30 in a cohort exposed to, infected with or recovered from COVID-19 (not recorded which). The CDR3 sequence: CASSETGTRGNTIYF. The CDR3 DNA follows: TGTGCCAGCAGTGAGACTGGGACACGAGGAAACACCATATATTTT.